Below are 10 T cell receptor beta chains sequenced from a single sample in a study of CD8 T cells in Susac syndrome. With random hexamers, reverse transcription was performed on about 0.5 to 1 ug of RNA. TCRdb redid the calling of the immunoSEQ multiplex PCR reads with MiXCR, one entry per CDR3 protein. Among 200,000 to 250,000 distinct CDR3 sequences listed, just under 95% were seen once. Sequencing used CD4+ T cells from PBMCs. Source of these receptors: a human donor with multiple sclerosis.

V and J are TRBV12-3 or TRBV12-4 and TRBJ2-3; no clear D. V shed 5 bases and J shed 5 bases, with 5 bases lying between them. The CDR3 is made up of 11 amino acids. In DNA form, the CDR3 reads TGTGCCAGCAGTCCCAAAGATACGCAGTATTTT. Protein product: CASSPKDTQYF.

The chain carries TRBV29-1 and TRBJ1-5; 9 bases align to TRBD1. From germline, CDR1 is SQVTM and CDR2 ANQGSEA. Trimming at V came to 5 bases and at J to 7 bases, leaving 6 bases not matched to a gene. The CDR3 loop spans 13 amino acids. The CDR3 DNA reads TGCAGCGTTTCGGGACAGGGAGGGCAGCCCCAGCATTTT. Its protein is CSVSGQGGQPQHF.

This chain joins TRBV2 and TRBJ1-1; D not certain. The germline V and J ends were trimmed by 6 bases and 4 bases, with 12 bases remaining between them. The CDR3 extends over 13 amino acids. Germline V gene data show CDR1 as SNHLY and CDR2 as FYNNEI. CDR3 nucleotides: TGTGCCAGCAGCCCGCTGGACGGCACTGAAGCTTTCTTT. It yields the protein CASSPLDGTEAFF.

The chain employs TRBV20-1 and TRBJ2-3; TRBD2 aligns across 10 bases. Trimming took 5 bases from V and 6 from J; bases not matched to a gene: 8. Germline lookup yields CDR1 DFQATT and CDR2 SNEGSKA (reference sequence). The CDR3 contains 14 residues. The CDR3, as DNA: TGCAGTGCTCCTGTAGCGGGGGGAGGGGATACGCAGTATTTT. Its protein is CSAPVAGGGDTQYF.

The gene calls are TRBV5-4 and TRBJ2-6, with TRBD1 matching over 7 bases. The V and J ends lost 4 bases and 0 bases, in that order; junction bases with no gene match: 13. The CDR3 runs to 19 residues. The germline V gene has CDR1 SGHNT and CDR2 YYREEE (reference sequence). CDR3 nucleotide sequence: TGTGCCAGCAGCCCGAGGCAGGGGGTTCACCTCTCTGGGGCCAACGTCCTGACTTTC. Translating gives CASSPRQGVHLSGANVLTF.

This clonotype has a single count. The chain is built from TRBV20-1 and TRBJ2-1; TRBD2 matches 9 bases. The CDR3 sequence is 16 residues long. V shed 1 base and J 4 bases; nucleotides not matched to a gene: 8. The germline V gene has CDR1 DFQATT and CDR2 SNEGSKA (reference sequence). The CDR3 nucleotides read TGCAGTGCTAGAGTAAGGGGAGCGGGGGGATACAATGAGCAGTTCTTC. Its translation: CSARVRGAGGYNEQFF.

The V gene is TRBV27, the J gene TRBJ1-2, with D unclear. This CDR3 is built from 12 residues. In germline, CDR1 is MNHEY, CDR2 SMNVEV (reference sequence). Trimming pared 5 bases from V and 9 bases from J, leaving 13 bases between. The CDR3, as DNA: TGTGCCAGCAGTCCGAGGCCGGGGAGCTACACCTTC. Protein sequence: CASSPRPGSYTF.

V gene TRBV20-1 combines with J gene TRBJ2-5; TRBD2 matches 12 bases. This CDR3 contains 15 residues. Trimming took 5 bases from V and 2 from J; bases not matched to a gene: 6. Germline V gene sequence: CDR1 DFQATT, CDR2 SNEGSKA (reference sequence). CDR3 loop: CSAATSGGTQETQYF. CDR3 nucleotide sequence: TGCAGTGCTGCAACTAGCGGGGGGACGCAAGAGACCCAGTACTTC.

The CDR3 sequence: CASSRHTDTQYF. Here the CDR3 DNA reads TGTGCCAGCAGTCGACATACAGATACGCAGTATTTT. The chain has TRBV4-2 and TRBJ2-3; D uncertain. The CDR3 is 12 residues long. Germline V gene data show CDR1 as LGHNA and CDR2 as YNFKEQ. The V and J ends lost 6 bases and 3 bases respectively, with 7 bases between them.

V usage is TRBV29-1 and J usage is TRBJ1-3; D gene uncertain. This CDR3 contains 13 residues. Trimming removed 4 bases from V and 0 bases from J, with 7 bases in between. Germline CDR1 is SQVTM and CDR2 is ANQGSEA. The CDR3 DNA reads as TGCAGCGTTGGGACGAGCTCTGGAAACACCATATATTTT. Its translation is CSVGTSSGNTIYF.